These T cell receptor beta chains were read from a single sample in a study of blood T cell repertoires in COVID-19. TCRdb keeps only in-frame clones here, not all; method: immunoSEQ multiplex PCR. This table holds about 38,000 clones, approximately 69% found once. Sequences were obtained from peripheral blood. Receptors were obtained from a man aged 70-80 years with COVID-19, enrolled during active disease. CDR3s include the opening cysteine and the closing phenylalanine or tryptophan. D genes are given only for firm matches. The listing skips clone size in some rows; elsewhere it reads once, few, many or a size class.

J: TRBJ1-4; V: TRBV6-6; size: NA; D: TRBD1; DNA: TGTGCCAGCAGTCTCCGACAGGGGAATCGTGGTGAAAAACTGTTTTTT; CDR3: CASSLRQGNRGEKLFF
J: TRBJ2-1; V: TRBV28; size: NA; D: NA; DNA: TGTGCCAGCAGTTTACCCCTCGGAGGGGCAAATGAGCAGTTCTTC; CDR3: CASSLPLGGANEQFF
J: TRBJ2-3; V: TRBV6-6; size: NA; D: TRBD2; DNA: TGTGCCAGCAGCTCAATGGGACTATCCACAGATACGCAGTATTTT; CDR3: CASSSMGLSTDTQYF
J: TRBJ2-1; V: TRBV28; size: NA; D: TRBD1; DNA: TGTGCCAGCAAGGGACAGGTCTACAATGAGCAGTTCTTC; CDR3: CASKGQVYNEQFF
J: TRBJ1-1; V: TRBV19; size: NA; D: TRBD1; DNA: TGTGCCAGTAGAACTACAGGGGACACTGAAGCTTTCTTT; CDR3: CASRTTGDTEAFF
J: TRBJ1-1; V: TRBV5-1; size: few; D: NA; DNA: TGCGCCAGCAGCTTGGGAGGGGGTACTAACACTGAAGCTTTCTTT; CDR3: CASSLGGGTNTEAFF
J: TRBJ1-1; V: TRBV11-2; size: NA; D: NA; DNA: TGTGCCAGCAGCCCCCAACTCAGGGGTGCTTTCTTT; CDR3: CASSPQLRGAFF
J: TRBJ2-1; V: TRBV9; size: NA; D: TRBD2; DNA: TGTGCCAGCAGCGTAGCTAGCGGGGGCAATGAGCAGTTCTTC; CDR3: CASSVASGGNEQFF
J: TRBJ2-1; V: TRBV5-5; size: NA; D: NA; DNA: TGTGCCAGCAGCTTAGAAGGGGGTTCCTACAATGAGCAGTTCTTC; CDR3: CASSLEGGSYNEQFF
J: TRBJ2-1; V: TRBV24-1; size: NA; D: TRBD1; DNA: TGTGCCACCAGTGTCGACAGGGGCTCCTACAATGAGCAGTTCTTC; CDR3: CATSVDRGSYNEQFF
J: TRBJ1-1; V: TRBV5-1; size: NA; D: TRBD1; DNA: TGCGCCAGCAGCTTAATGACAGGGTCTGAAGCTTTCTTT; CDR3: CASSLMTGSEAFF
J: TRBJ1-1; V: TRBV28; size: few; D: NA; DNA: TGTGCCAGCATTGCCCTGCGACAGGCCTCGAACACTGAAGCTTTCTTT; CDR3: CASIALRQASNTEAFF
J: TRBJ1-4; V: TRBV7-9; size: NA; D: TRBD1; DNA: TGTGCCAGCAGCCCCACAGGGGGCGGAGGCGAAAAACTGTTTTTT; CDR3: CASSPTGGGGEKLFF
J: TRBJ2-1; V: TRBV7-6; size: few; D: TRBD2; DNA: TGTGCCAGCAGCTTAGCGCCGGGGGGGTTGTATGAGCAGTTCTTC; CDR3: CASSLAPGGLYEQFF
J: TRBJ1-5; V: TRBV7-2; size: few; D: TRBD1; DNA: TGTGCCAGCAGCTCCAAAGACAGGGGGTATCAGCCCCAGCATTTT; CDR3: CASSSKDRGYQPQHF
J: TRBJ2-4; V: TRBV2; size: NA; D: NA; DNA: TGTGCCAGCAGCCGCCAGAGCGATAACATTCAGTACTTC; CDR3: CASSRQSDNIQYF
J: TRBJ1-5; V: TRBV7-2; size: NA; D: NA; DNA: TGTGCCAGCAGCCCTCAGGGGATGGGCAATCAGCCCCAGCATTTT; CDR3: CASSPQGMGNQPQHF
J: TRBJ2-3; V: TRBV7-3; size: NA; D: NA; DNA: TGTGCCAGCAGCCCGGACTTAGATACGCAGTATTTT; CDR3: CASSPDLDTQYF
J: TRBJ1-1; V: TRBV14; size: NA; D: TRBD1; DNA: TGTGCCAGCAGCCCCGATCTTGGGACAGCGAACACTGAAGCTTTCTTT; CDR3: CASSPDLGTANTEAFF
J: TRBJ2-4; V: TRBV7-9; size: NA; D: TRBD1; DNA: TGTGCCAGCAGCGGGACAGGGGGAAAAAACATTCAGTACTTC; CDR3: CASSGTGGKNIQYF
J: TRBJ1-1; V: TRBV18; size: few; D: NA; DNA: TGTGCCAGCTCACCACAGGAGGGATCGAACACTGAAGCTTTCTTT; CDR3: CASSPQEGSNTEAFF
J: TRBJ2-6; V: TRBV10-3; size: NA; D: NA; DNA: TGTGCCATCATTAAGGGGTCTGGGGCCAACGTCCTGACTTTC; CDR3: CAIIKGSGANVLTF
J: TRBJ2-3; V: TRBV5-1; size: NA; D: NA; DNA: TGCGCCAGCAGCCCCGGACAGCACACAGATACGCAGTATTTT; CDR3: CASSPGQHTDTQYF
J: TRBJ2-6; V: TRBV5-1; size: NA; D: TRBD1; DNA: TGCGCCAGCAGCTTACGGACAGGGCCCGGGGCCAACGTCCTGACTTTC; CDR3: CASSLRTGPGANVLTF
J: TRBJ2-7; V: TRBV3-1/TRBV3-2; size: NA; D: TRBD2; DNA: TGTGCCAGCACCACCAAGCAACTAGCGGGAGATGAGCAGTACTTC; CDR3: CASTTKQLAGDEQYF
J: TRBJ2-7; V: TRBV4-1; size: once; D: TRBD2; DNA: TGCGCCAGCAGACCAACTAGCGGAACCTACGAGCAGTACTTC; CDR3: CASRPTSGTYEQYF
J: TRBJ1-6; V: TRBV5-6; size: NA; D: NA; DNA: TGTGCCAGCAGCTTCCGGGACGGGAGAAATTCACCCCTCCACTTT; CDR3: CASSFRDGRNSPLHF
J: TRBJ1-2; V: TRBV29-1; size: NA; D: TRBD1; DNA: TGCAGCGTGCAGGGGGCCCATAACTATGGCTACACCTTC; CDR3: CSVQGAHNYGYTF
J: TRBJ2-7; V: TRBV7-9; size: NA; D: NA; DNA: TGTGCCAGCAGCCATTCCGGGGTGGCCTACGAGCAGTACTTC; CDR3: CASSHSGVAYEQYF
J: TRBJ2-1; V: TRBV9; size: once; D: TRBD1; DNA: TGTGCCAGCAGCGTAGAATACAGGGGTAGTGAGCAGTTCTTC; CDR3: CASSVEYRGSEQFF
J: TRBJ1-4; V: TRBV6-5; size: few; D: NA; DNA: TGTGCCAGCAGCCGCTCGGCTAATGAAAAACTGTTTTTT; CDR3: CASSRSANEKLFF
J: TRBJ2-7; V: TRBV6-4; size: few; D: NA; DNA: TGTGCCAGCAGTGACATAACAGAAGATACGAGCTACTACGAGCAGTACTTC; CDR3: CASSDITEDTSYYEQYF
J: TRBJ2-1; V: TRBV4-1; size: NA; D: TRBD2; DNA: TGCGCCAGCAGCCAAACTAGCGGGAGTGAGCAGTTCTTC; CDR3: CASSQTSGSEQFF
J: TRBJ2-7; V: TRBV6-2/TRBV6-3; size: NA; D: TRBD1; DNA: TGTGCCAGCAGTTATCAGGGGGCCTCCTACGAGCAGTACTTC; CDR3: CASSYQGASYEQYF
J: TRBJ2-2; V: TRBV19; size: NA; D: TRBD1; DNA: TGTGCCAGTAATCCGACAGGGTTGGCCGGGGAGCTGTTTTTT; CDR3: CASNPTGLAGELFF
J: TRBJ2-7; V: TRBV5-1; size: NA; D: NA; DNA: TGCGCCAGCAGCTTGGGGAGTACAGGGTCCGGCGACGAGCAGTACTTC; CDR3: CASSLGSTGSGDEQYF
J: TRBJ1-6; V: TRBV9; size: NA; D: TRBD1; DNA: TGTGCCAGCAGCGCTGGACAGGGGGATAATTCACCCCTCCACTTT; CDR3: CASSAGQGDNSPLHF
J: TRBJ1-1; V: TRBV10-3; size: NA; D: TRBD1; DNA: TGTGCCATCAGATGGACAGGGGATAACACTGAAGCTTTCTTT; CDR3: CAIRWTGDNTEAFF
J: TRBJ1-3; V: TRBV19; size: medium-sized; D: NA; DNA: TGTGCCAGTAATTCATTTATGGCCTCTGGAAACACCATATATTTT; CDR3: CASNSFMASGNTIYF
J: TRBJ1-2; V: TRBV27; size: few; D: TRBD1; DNA: TGTGCCAGCAGTTTTGGCCAGGGGGCCATCCGGGGCTACACCTTC; CDR3: CASSFGQGAIRGYTF
J: TRBJ1-6; V: TRBV28; size: many; D: TRBD1; DNA: TGTGCCAGCAGTCTGGGGACAGTAAGAAATTCACCCCTCCACTTT; CDR3: CASSLGTVRNSPLHF
J: TRBJ2-7; V: TRBV30; size: NA; D: TRBD1; DNA: TGTGCCTGGACCCATGGGGACAGCTCCTACGAGCAGTACTTC; CDR3: CAWTHGDSSYEQYF
J: TRBJ2-7; V: TRBV5-1; size: NA; D: NA; DNA: TGCGCCAGCAGCACTCCCTGGTCCTACGAGCAGTACTTC; CDR3: CASSTPWSYEQYF
J: TRBJ2-2; V: TRBV19; size: NA; D: NA; DNA: TGTGCCAGTGTCACAGGGTTAGGCGGGGAGCTGTTTTTT; CDR3: CASVTGLGGELFF
J: TRBJ2-7; V: TRBV5-1; size: NA; D: TRBD1; DNA: TGCGCCAGCAGTTTTCAATCCGGGACAGACTCTAACTACTTC; CDR3: CASSFQSGTDSNYF
J: TRBJ1-1; V: TRBV3-1/TRBV3-2; size: few; D: TRBD1; DNA: TGTGCCAGCAGCCAAAGGACAGGGTACGCTTTCTTT; CDR3: CASSQRTGYAFF
J: TRBJ2-7; V: TRBV6-5; size: few; D: NA; DNA: TGTGCCAGCAAAACAGCAGATTTGTACGAGCAGTACTTC; CDR3: CASKTADLYEQYF
J: TRBJ1-4; V: TRBV19; size: NA; D: NA; DNA: TGTGCCAGCAAGCTCGAGGGGGGGCATGAAAAACTGTTTTTT; CDR3: CASKLEGGHEKLFF
J: TRBJ2-7; V: TRBV9; size: few; D: TRBD2; DNA: TGTGCCAGCAGCGGAGGGACTAGCGGGCTCTACGAGCAGTACTTC; CDR3: CASSGGTSGLYEQYF
J: TRBJ1-4; V: TRBV18; size: NA; D: NA; DNA: TGTGCCAGCTCACCCGCGACAGACGTATTAAAACTGTTTTTT; CDR3: CASSPATDVLKLFF
J: TRBJ1-2; V: TRBV10-3; size: NA; D: NA; DNA: TGTGCCATCAGTGAGTCAGTAGGGTTAGGACTCCATGGCTACACCTTC; CDR3: CAISESVGLGLHGYTF
J: TRBJ1-6; V: TRBV15; size: NA; D: NA; DNA: TGTGCCGTCTCCGGGACAAATAATTCACCCCTCCACTTT; CDR3: CAVSGTNNSPLHF
J: TRBJ2-1; V: TRBV29-1; size: NA; D: NA; DNA: TGCAGCGTTGAGAGTGAGCAGTTCTTC; CDR3: CSVESEQFF